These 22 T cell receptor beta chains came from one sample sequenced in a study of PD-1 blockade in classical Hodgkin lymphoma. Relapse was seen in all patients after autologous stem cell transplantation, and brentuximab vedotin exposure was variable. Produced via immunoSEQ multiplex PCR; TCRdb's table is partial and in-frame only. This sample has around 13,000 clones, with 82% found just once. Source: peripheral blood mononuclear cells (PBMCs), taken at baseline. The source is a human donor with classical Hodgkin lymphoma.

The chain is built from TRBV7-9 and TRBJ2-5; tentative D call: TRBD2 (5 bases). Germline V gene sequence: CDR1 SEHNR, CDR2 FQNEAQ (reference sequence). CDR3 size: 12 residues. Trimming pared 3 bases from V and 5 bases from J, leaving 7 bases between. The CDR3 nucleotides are TGTGCCAGCAGCTTCACGGGGGAGACCCAGTACTTC. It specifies CASSFTGETQYF.

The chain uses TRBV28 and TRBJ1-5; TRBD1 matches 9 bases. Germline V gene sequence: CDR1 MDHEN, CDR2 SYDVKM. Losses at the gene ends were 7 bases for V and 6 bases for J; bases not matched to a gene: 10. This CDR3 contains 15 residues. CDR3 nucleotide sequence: TGTGCCAGCACCCTAACAGGGGGCTTCAGTCAGCCCCAGCATTTT. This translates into CASTLTGGFSQPQHF.

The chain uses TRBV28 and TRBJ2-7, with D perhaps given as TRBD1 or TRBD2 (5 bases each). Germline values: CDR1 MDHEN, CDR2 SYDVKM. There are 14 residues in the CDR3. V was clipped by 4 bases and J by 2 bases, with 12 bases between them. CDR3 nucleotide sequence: TGTGCCAGCAGTTCCGGGACGTTTACCTACGAGCAGTACTTC. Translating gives CASSSGTFTYEQYF.

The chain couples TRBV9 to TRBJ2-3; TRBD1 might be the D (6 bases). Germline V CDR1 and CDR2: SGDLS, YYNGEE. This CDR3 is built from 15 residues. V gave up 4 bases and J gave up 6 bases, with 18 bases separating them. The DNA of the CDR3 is TGTGCCAGCAGCCCCGCGGCAGGGGTAGGGGATACGCAGTATTTT. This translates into CASSPAAGVGDTQYF.

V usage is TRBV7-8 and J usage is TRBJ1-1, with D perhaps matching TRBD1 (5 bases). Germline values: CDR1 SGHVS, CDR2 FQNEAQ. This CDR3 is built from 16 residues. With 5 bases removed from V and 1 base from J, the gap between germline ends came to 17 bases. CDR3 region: CASSPLNPQANTEAFF. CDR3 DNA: TGTGCCAGCAGCCCATTAAACCCACAGGCGAACACTGAAGCTTTCTTT.

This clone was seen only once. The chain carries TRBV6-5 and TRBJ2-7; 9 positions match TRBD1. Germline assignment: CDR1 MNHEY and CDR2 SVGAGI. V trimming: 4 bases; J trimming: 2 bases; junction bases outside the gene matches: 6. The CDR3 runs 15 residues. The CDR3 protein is CASSSNRDRAYEQYF. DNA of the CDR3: TGTGCCAGCAGTTCCAACCGGGACAGGGCCTACGAGCAGTACTTC.

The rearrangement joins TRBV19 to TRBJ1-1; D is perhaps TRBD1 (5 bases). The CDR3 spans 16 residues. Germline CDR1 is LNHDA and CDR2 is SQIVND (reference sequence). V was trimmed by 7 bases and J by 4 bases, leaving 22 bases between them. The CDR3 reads CASTLRWGKSSTEAFF. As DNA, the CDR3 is TGTGCCAGTACCCTACGATGGGGGAAGAGTTCCACTGAAGCTTTCTTT.

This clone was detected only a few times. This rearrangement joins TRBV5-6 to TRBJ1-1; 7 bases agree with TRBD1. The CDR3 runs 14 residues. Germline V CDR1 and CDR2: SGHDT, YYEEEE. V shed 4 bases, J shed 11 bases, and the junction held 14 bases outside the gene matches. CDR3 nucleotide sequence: TGTGCCAGCAGCCCCCCAGGACAGGAGGGTGATGCTTTCTTT. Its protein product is CASSPPGQEGDAFF.

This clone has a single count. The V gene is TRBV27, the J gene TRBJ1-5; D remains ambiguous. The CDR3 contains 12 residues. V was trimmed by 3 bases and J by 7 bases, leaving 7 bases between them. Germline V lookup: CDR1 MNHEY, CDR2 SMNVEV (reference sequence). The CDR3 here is CASSFSGQPQHF. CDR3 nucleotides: TGTGCCAGCAGTTTCTCGGGCCAGCCCCAGCATTTT.

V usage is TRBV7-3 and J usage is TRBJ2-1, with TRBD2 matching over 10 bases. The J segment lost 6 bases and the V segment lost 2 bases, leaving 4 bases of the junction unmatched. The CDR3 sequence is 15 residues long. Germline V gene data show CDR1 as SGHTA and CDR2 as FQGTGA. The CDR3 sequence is CASSLFPSGGNEQFF. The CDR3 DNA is TGTGCCAGCAGCTTATTTCCTAGCGGGGGCAATGAGCAGTTCTTC.

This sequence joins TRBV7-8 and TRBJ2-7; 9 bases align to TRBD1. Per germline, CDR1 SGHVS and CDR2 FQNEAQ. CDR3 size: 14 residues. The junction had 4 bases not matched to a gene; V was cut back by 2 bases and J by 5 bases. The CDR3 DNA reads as TGTGCCAGCAGCTTAATACAGGGGGCGGACGAGCAGTACTTC. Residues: CASSLIQGADEQYF. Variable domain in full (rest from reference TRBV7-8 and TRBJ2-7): GAGVSQSPRYKVAKRGQDVALRCDPISGHVSLFWYQQALGQGPEFLTYFQNEAQLDKSGLPSDRFFAERPEGSVSTLKIQRTQQEDSAVYLCASSLIQGADEQYFGPGTRLTVT.

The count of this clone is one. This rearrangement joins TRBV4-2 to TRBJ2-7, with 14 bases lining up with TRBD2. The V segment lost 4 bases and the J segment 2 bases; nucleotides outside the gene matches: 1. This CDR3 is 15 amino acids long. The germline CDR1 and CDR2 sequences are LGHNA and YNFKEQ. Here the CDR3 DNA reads TGTGCCAGCAGCCCGGGACTAGCGGGAGCCTACGAGCAGTACTTC. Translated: CASSPGLAGAYEQYF.

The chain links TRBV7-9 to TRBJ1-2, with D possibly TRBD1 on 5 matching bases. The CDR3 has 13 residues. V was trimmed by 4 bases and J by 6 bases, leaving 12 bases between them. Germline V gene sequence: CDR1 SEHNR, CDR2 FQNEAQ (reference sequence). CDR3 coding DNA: TGTGCCAGCAGCTCAGGGTTACCCGATGGCTACACCTTC. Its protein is CASSSGLPDGYTF.

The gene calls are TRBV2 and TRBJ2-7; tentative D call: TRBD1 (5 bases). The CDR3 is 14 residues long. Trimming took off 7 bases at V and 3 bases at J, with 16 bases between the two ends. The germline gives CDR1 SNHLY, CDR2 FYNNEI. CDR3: CASNSRLGHYEQYF. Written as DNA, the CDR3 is TGTGCCAGCAATTCCCGCCTCGGACACTACGAGCAGTACTTC.

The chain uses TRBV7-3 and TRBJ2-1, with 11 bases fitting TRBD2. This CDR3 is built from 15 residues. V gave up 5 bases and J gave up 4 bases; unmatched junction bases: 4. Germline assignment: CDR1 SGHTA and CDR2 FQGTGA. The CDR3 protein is CASSQLAGAYNEQFF. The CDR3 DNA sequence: TGTGCCAGCAGCCAACTAGCGGGGGCTTACAATGAGCAGTTCTTC.

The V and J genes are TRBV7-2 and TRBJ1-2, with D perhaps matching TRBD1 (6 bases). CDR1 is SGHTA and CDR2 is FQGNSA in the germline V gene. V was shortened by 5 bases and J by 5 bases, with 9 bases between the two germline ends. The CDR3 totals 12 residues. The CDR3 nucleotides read TGTGCCAGCAGCAAGCAGGGGTATGGCTACACCTTC. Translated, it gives CASSKQGYGYTF.

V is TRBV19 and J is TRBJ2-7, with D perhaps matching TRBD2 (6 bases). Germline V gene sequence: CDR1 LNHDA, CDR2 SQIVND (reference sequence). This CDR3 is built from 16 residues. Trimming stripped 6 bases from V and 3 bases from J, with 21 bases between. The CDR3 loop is CASRGGALDSVYEQYF. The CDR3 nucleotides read TGTGCCAGTAGGGGGGGAGCACTAGATTCGGTCTACGAGCAGTACTTC.

CDR3 coding DNA: TGTGCCAGCAGTGAATTATGGACTGATTCATGGACCTTC. It specifies CASSELWTDSWTF. The V call is TRBV25-1, the J call TRBJ1-2, with D unresolved. Trimming removed 1 base at V and 14 bases at J, with 17 bases between. The CDR3 covers 13 residues. Germline values: CDR1 MGHDK, CDR2 SYGVNS.

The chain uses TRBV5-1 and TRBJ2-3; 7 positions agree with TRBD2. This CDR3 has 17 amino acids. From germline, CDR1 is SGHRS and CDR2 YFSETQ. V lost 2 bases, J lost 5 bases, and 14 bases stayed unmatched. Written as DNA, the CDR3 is TGCGCCAGCAGCTTCTCTACTGGGAGGGGAGGGCAAGATACGCAGTATTTT. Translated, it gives CASSFSTGRGGQDTQYF.

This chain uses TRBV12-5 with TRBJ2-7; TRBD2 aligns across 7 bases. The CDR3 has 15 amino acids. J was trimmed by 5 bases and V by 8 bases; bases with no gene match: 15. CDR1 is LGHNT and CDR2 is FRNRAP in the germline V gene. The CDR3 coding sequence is TGTGCTAGTCGCCGTGTAGTAGCGGGCACCCACGAGCAGTACTTC. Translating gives CASRRVVAGTHEQYF.

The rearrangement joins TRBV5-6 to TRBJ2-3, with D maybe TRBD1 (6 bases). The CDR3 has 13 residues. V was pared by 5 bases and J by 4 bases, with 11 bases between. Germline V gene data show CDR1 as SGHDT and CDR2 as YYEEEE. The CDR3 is CASRPQGSDTQYF. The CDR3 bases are TGTGCCAGCAGACCCCAGGGGTCAGATACGCAGTATTTT.

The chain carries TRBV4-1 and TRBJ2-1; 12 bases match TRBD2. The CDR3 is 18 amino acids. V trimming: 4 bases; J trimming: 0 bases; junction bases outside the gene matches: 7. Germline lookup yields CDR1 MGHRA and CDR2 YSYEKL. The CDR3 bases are TGCGCCAGCAGCCGAAGGACTAGCGGGAAGAGCTCCTACAATGAGCAGTTCTTC. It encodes CASSRRTSGKSSYNEQFF.